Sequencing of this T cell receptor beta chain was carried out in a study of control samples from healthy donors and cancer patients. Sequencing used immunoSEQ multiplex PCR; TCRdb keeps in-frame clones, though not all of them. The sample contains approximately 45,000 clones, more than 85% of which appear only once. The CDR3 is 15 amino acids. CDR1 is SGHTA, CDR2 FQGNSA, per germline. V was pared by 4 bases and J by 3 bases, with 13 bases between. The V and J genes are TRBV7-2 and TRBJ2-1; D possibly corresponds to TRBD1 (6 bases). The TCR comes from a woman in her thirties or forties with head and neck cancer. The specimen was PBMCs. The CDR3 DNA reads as TGTGCCAGCAGCTCGGACAGACGGAGCTACAATGAGCAGTTCTTC. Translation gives CASSSDRRSYNEQFF.